This T cell receptor beta chain was recorded in a study of blood T cells in healthy people across ages. The overall study: About one barcoded beta molecule per two T cells was the capture yield of template switching.

From germline, CDR1 is SEHNR and CDR2 FQNEAQ (reference sequence). The V segment lost 4 bases and the J segment 4 bases; nucleotides outside the gene matches: 8. CDR3 length: 18 amino acids. There are a few counts of this clonotype. Its target is unknown. Study conclusions and caveats: More naive CD4+ cells and higher diversity were found in long-lived than in aged donors. No conclusive comparison of naive versus antigen-experienced cells was possible with unsorted PBMCs.

With a J-beta primer mix and a sample-barcoded 5' primer, a second PCR ran roughly 6 to 11 cycles. A minimum of 2.5 million CDR3-containing paired-end reads was obtained for each sample. TCRdb processed the 5' RACE reads anew with MiXCR; each CDR3 protein has one entry. Of around 900,000 distinct CDR3 sequences listed, less than 35% were seen once; the top ten hold around 15%. The genes are TRBV7-9 and TRBJ2-3; 16 bases fit TRBD2. Sequenced input: blood. The source is a woman older than 75 in good health. The CDR3 region is CASSSPGLAGGHSDTQYF. CDR3 nucleotides: TGTGCCAGCAGCTCGCCGGGACTAGCGGGGGGGCACTCAGATACGCAGTATTTT.